This T cell receptor beta chain is from a study of blood T cell repertoires in COVID-19. Study-wide background: The study drew acute and convalescent COVID-19 samples from the United States, Italy and Spain. From T cells, B-cell-depleted T cells, or PBMCs came the material, which was cDNA or gDNA.

V was trimmed by 1 base and J by 2 bases, leaving 22 bases between them. The germline V gene has CDR1 SGHTA and CDR2 FQGNSA. The CDR3 consists of 19 residues. In the authors' methods: Estimation of nucleated cell counts relied on the amplification of reference gene primers. Measured with immunoSEQ multiplex PCR; TCRdb has only the in-frame clones, and not every one. Clone size and V and J calls were adopted from that table, with D and trimming inferred from the DNA. The data contain roughly 100,000 clones, 84% of them singletons. The chain combines TRBV7-2 with TRBJ2-3; D is perhaps TRBD2 (5 bases). The sample comprised peripheral blood. The TCR originated in a human donor in a cohort sampled during active COVID-19. The CDR3 loop is CASSLEEERPMYFTDTQYF. DNA of the CDR3: TGTGCCAGCAGCTTAGAAGAGGAGCGGCCGATGTATTTCACAGATACGCAGTATTTT.